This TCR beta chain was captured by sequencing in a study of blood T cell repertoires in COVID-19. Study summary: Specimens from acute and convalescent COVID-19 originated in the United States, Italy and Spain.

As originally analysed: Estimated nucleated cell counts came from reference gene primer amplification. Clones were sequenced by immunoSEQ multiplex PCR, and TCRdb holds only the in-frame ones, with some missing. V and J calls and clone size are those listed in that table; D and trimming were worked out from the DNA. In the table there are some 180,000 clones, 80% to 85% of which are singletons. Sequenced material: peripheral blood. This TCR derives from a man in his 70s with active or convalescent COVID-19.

The CDR3 nucleotides read TGTGCCAGCAGCCCGGAAATCGGGACAGCAAATGAAAAACTGTTTTTT. The encoded protein is CASSPEIGTANEKLFF. The chain links TRBV5-4 to TRBJ1-4; 7 bases align to TRBD1. The CDR3 length is 16 residues. Looked up from germline, CDR1 is SGHNT and CDR2 is YYREEE (reference sequence). J was trimmed by 5 bases and V by 4 bases; bases with no gene match: 11.